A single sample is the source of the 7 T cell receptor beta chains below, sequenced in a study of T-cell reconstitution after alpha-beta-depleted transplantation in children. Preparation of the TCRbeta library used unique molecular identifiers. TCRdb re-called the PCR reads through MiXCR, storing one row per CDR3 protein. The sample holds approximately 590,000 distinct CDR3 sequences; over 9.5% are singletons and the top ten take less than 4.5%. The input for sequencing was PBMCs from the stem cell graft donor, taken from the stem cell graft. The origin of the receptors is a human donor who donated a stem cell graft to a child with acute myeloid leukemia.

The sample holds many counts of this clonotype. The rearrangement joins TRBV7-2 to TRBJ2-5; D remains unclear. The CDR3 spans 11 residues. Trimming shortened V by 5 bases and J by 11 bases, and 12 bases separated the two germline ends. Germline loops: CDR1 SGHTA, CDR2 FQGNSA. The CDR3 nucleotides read TGTGCCAGCAGCGTAGGAGACCCTCAGTACTTC. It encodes CASSVGDPQYF. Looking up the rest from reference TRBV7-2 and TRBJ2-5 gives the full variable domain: GAGVSQSPSNKVTEKGKDVELRCDPISGHTALYWYRQSLGQGLEFLIYFQGNSAPDKSGLPSDRFSAERTGGSVSTLTIQRTQQEDSAVYLCASSVGDPQYFGPGTRLLVL.

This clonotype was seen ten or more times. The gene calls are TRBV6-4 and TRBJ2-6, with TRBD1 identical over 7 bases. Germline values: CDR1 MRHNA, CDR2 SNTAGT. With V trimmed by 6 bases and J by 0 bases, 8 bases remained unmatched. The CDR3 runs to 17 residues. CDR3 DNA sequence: TGTGCCAGCAGCACAGGGGTAACTGTCTCTGGGGCCAACGTCCTGACTTTC. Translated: CASSTGVTVSGANVLTF.

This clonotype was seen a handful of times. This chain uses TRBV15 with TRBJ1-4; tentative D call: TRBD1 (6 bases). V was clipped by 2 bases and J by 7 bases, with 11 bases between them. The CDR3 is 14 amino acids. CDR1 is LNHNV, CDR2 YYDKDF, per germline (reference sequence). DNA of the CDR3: TGTGCCACCAGCAGATATCAGGACAGTGAAAAACTGTTTTTT. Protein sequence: CATSRYQDSEKLFF.

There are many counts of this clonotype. CDR3 loop: CASSLNWSGGYGYTF. The DNA of the CDR3 is TGTGCCAGCAGCTTAAATTGGTCAGGGGGCTATGGCTACACCTTC. The genes are TRBV7-2 and TRBJ1-2; the match to TRBD1 covers 7 bases. The CDR3 has 15 residues. Germline V gene sequence: CDR1 SGHTA, CDR2 FQGNSA. Trimming removed 2 bases from V and 4 bases from J; junction bases left unmatched: 7.

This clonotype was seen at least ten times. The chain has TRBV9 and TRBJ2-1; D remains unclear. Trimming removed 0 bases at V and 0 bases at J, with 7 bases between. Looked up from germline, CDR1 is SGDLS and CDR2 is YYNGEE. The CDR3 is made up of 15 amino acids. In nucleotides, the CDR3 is TGTGCCAGCAGCGTAGTAGAGAGCTCCTACAATGAGCAGTTCTTC. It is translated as CASSVVESSYNEQFF.

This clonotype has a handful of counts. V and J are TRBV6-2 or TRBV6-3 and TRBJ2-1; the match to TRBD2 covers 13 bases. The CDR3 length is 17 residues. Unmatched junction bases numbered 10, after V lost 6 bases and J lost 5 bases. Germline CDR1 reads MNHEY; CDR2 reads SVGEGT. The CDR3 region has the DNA TGTGCCAGCAGACGACTAGCGGGAGGCGGTTTCAACAATGAGCAGTTCTTC. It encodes CASRRLAGGGFNNEQFF.

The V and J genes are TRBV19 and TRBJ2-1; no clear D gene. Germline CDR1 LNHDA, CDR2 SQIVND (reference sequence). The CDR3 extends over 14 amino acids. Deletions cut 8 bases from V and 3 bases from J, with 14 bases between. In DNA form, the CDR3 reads TGTGCCAGTTATCCCCTCCCCGACTACAATGAGCAGTTCTTC. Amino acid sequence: CASYPLPDYNEQFF. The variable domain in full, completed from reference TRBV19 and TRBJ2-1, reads DGGITQSPKYLFRKEGQNVTLSCEQNLNHDAMYWYRQDPGQGLRLIYYSQIVNDFQKGDIAEGYSVSREKKESFPLTVTSAQKNPTAFYLCASYPLPDYNEQFFGPGTRLTVL.